Sequencing of this T cell receptor beta chain was carried out in a study of OX40 agonist ivuxolimab in advanced cancers. The overall study: Patients with prior anti-PD-1, anti-PD-L1 or anti-CTLA-4 therapy were eligible; roughly 40% had some.

The data were produced by immunoSEQ multiplex PCR, yet TCRdb's version contains in-frame clones alone and is incomplete. The sample has about 15,000 clones; roughly 60% are singletons. Notes on the study in general: There were also nonresponders showing low normalized T-cell clonal expansion.

Trimming stripped 6 bases from V and 4 bases from J, with 13 bases between. CDR3 length: 13 amino acids. Germline values: CDR1 LNHNV, CDR2 YYDKDF (reference sequence). Only one count was recorded for this clone. Its target is unknown. This receptor was taken from an adult with an advanced solid tumor such as melanoma, head and neck, liver or kidney cancer. This sequence joins TRBV15 and TRBJ2-7; D gene unclear. Here the sequenced sample was CD4+ or CD8+ T cells sorted from blood, taken in a trial of the OX40 agonist ivuxolimab. CDR3 sequence reads: CATSPNLGYEQYF. The CDR3 bases are TGTGCCACCAGTCCCAACCTGGGATACGAGCAGTACTTC.